The 19 T cell receptor beta chains in this list originate from one sample, sequenced in a study of shared clonotypes between healthy human individuals. Positive CCR7 selection of CD45RO-negative cells yielded the naive CD8 cells, and terminally differentiated effector memory CD45RA+ cells were excluded. Data came from immunoSEQ multiplex PCR; TCRdb stores just in-frame clones and leaves some out. This table holds 630,000 or so clones, nearly 98% found once. Sequenced input: naive CD8+ T cells sorted from blood. The receptor set was obtained from a young man in good health.

About this clone: The sample has other DNA sequences that encode this CDR3 too. This chain connects TRBV5-1 to TRBJ2-3; no clear D gene. CDR1 and CDR2 (germline): SGHRS, YFSETQ. Trimming shortened V by 0 bases and J by 5 bases, and 4 bases separated the two germline ends. The CDR3 spans 12 residues. CDR3 sequence: CASSLGGDTQYF. DNA of the CDR3: TGCGCCAGCAGCTTGGGTGGAGATACGCAGTATTTT. The complete variable domain, with remaining parts taken from reference TRBV5-1 and TRBJ2-3, reads KAGVTQTPRYLIKTRGQQVTLSCSPISGHRSVSWYQQTPGQGLQFLFEYFSETQRNKGNFPGRFSGRQFSNSRSEMNVSTLELGDSALYLCASSLGGDTQYFGPGTRLTVL.

The chain joins TRBV9 to TRBJ2-7, with D perhaps being TRBD1 or TRBD2 (5 bases each). This CDR3 region has 15 residues. Looked up from germline, CDR1 is SGDLS and CDR2 is YYNGEE. V was cut by 4 bases and J by 0 bases, with 14 bases left in between. CDR3 sequence reads: CASSKGTLSSYEQYF. The DNA for the CDR3 is TGTGCCAGCAGCAAAGGGACCTTGAGCTCCTACGAGCAGTACTTC.

The rearrangement joins TRBV15 to TRBJ1-2; D is perhaps TRBD1 (5 bases). Germline lookup yields CDR1 LNHNV and CDR2 YYDKDF (reference sequence). This CDR3 has 14 amino acids. Deletions cut 3 bases from V and 4 bases from J, with 12 bases between. The CDR3, as DNA: TGTGCCACCAGCAGTGACAGTTTAGCCTATGGCTACACCTTC. This codes for CATSSDSLAYGYTF.

This chain uses TRBV29-1 with TRBJ2-5, with 8 bases matching TRBD1. Germline loops: CDR1 SQVTM, CDR2 ANQGSEA. CDR3 length equals 17 residues. V lost 1 base, J lost 0 bases, and 10 bases stayed unmatched. CDR3 nucleotide sequence: TGCAGCGTTGAAGGTCACGTACAGGGGGAGTACCAAGAGACCCAGTACTTC. Translation gives CSVEGHVQGEYQETQYF. The full variable domain, with the rest looked up from reference TRBV29-1 and TRBJ2-5, is SAVISQKPSRDICQRGTSLTIQCQVDSQVTMMFWYRQQPGQSLTLIATANQGSEATYESGFVIDKFPISRPNLTFSTLTVSNMSPEDSSIYLCSVEGHVQGEYQETQYFGPGTRLLVL.

The chain recombines TRBV7-6 with TRBJ2-1, with D hard to call. From germline, CDR1 is SGHVS and CDR2 FNYEAQ. The CDR3 is 13 residues long. V shed 8 bases and J shed 1 base, with 9 bases lying between them. The CDR3 is CASSAHSYNEQFF. CDR3 coding DNA: TGTGCCAGCTCAGCTCATTCCTACAATGAGCAGTTCTTC.

This chain connects TRBV15 to TRBJ1-3, with 8 bases lining up with TRBD1. The CDR3 is 17 residues long. V shed 1 base, J shed 1 base, and the junction held 6 bases outside the gene matches. Germline CDR1 and CDR2: LNHNV and YYDKDF (reference sequence). In DNA, the CDR3 is TGTGCCACCAGCAGAGTTGGGACAGGCAAGTCTGGAAACACCATATATTTT. This encodes CATSRVGTGKSGNTIYF. Complete variable domain (other parts from reference TRBV15 and TRBJ1-3): DAMVIQNPRYQVTQFGKPVTLSCSQTLNHNVMYWYQQKSSQAPKLLFHYYDKDFNNEADTPDNFQSRRPNTSFCFLDIRSPGLGDTAMYLCATSRVGTGKSGNTIYFGEGSWLTVV.

This chain connects TRBV11-3 to TRBJ2-7; D might be TRBD2 (5 bases). Trimming left V 2 bases short and J 0 bases short, with 8 bases between. The CDR3 is 14 residues long. Germline CDR1 is SGHNT and CDR2 is YENEEA. CDR3 amino acids: CASSLSGSSYEQYF. The DNA of the CDR3 is TGTGCCAGCAGCTTAAGCGGATCCTCCTACGAGCAGTACTTC.

CDR3 amino acids: CASSLARRDDEQFF. DNA for the CDR3: TGTGCCAGCAGCTTGGCTAGGAGGGACGATGAGCAGTTCTTC. This chain connects TRBV5-6 to TRBJ2-1; maybe TRBD2 (6 bases). V was clipped by 0 bases and J by 8 bases, with 12 bases between them. The CDR3 has 14 residues. Germline V gene data show CDR1 as SGHDT and CDR2 as YYEEEE.

This clone was counted a few times. This chain's CDR3 is CASISSTPGQGYGYTF. Written as DNA, the CDR3 is TGTGCCAGCATCTCATCCACTCCGGGACAGGGATATGGCTACACCTTC. The chain recombines TRBV25-1 with TRBJ1-2; 9 nucleotides match TRBD1. Germline assignment: CDR1 MGHDK and CDR2 SYGVNS. V was clipped by 7 bases and J by 5 bases; unmatched bases: 14. The CDR3 is made up of 16 amino acids.

This clone has only one observation. The chain is built from TRBV4-3 and TRBJ2-3, with no clear D. This CDR3 has 12 residues. The V and J ends lost 0 bases and 6 bases respectively, with 4 bases between them. Germline CDR1 LGHNA, CDR2 YSLEER. CDR3 nucleotide sequence: TGCGCCAGCAGCCAAGATTATGATACGCAGTATTTT. Amino acids: CASSQDYDTQYF.

CDR3 sequence reads: CASRVRDYHLDEQYF. In DNA form, the CDR3 reads TGTGCCAGTAGAGTTAGGGACTACCACCTGGACGAGCAGTACTTC. This chain joins TRBV19 and TRBJ2-7, with TRBD2 matching 7 bases. Germline V gene data show CDR1 as LNHDA and CDR2 as SQIVND (reference sequence). Trimming took 6 bases from V and 5 from J; bases not matched to a gene: 13. CDR3 length equals 15 residues.

This clone was recorded only once. The rearrangement links TRBV28 to TRBJ2-1, with TRBD1 matching over 9 bases. This CDR3 is built from 15 residues. The germline V gene has CDR1 MDHEN and CDR2 SYDVKM. The ends lost 4 bases at V and 6 bases at J; junction bases unmatched: 7. CDR3: CASSYNRGLGNEQFF. For the CDR3, the DNA is TGTGCCAGCAGTTATAACAGGGGGCTCGGCAATGAGCAGTTCTTC. Filled out from reference TRBV28 and TRBJ2-1, the complete variable domain reads DVKVTQSSRYLVKRTGEKVFLECVQDMDHENMFWYRQDPGLGLRLIYFSYDVKMKEKGDIPEGYSVSREKKERFSLILESASTNQTSMYLCASSYNRGLGNEQFFGPGTRLTVL.

The rearrangement links TRBV7-8 to TRBJ2-1; 7 positions agree with TRBD1. Losses at the gene ends were 0 bases for V and 6 bases for J; bases not matched to a gene: 26. This CDR3 region has 22 residues. Germline CDR1 SGHVS, CDR2 FQNEAQ. The CDR3 bases are TGTGCCAGCAGCTTAGCGTTTAATTTCGACAGGTACCCCGGACAGGTATCCAATGAGCAGTTCTTC. It specifies CASSLAFNFDRYPGQVSNEQFF.

The chain recombines TRBV19 with TRBJ1-1, with 7 bases aligning to TRBD1. Germline-derived CDR1 and CDR2 are LNHDA and SQIVND (reference sequence). This CDR3 comprises 14 residues. Unmatched junction bases numbered 5, after V lost 1 base and J lost 6 bases. The chain's CDR3 is CASSIVYRGSEAFF. In DNA, the CDR3 is TGTGCCAGTAGTATAGTTTACAGGGGCTCTGAAGCTTTCTTT. The full variable domain, in which reference TRBV19 and TRBJ1-1 provide the parts outside the CDR3, is DGGITQSPKYLFRKEGQNVTLSCEQNLNHDAMYWYRQDPGQGLRLIYYSQIVNDFQKGDIAEGYSVSREKKESFPLTVTSAQKNPTAFYLCASSIVYRGSEAFFGQGTRLTVV.

The genes are TRBV5-1 and TRBJ2-1; TRBD1 agrees at 7 bases. The J segment lost 4 bases and the V segment lost 3 bases, leaving 4 bases of the junction unmatched. The germline gives CDR1 SGHRS, CDR2 YFSETQ. The CDR3 loop spans 14 amino acids. The CDR3 is CASSSPGQYNEQFF. The CDR3 nucleotides read TGCGCCAGCAGCTCGCCGGGACAGTACAATGAGCAGTTCTTC.

The chain carries TRBV5-4 and TRBJ2-1; TRBD1 matches at 8 bases. There are 15 residues in the CDR3. Trimming removed 4 bases from V and 3 bases from J; junction bases left unmatched: 6. CDR1 is SGHNT, CDR2 YYREEE, per germline (reference sequence). The CDR3 spells CASSDPDRDYNEQFF. The CDR3 region has the DNA TGTGCCAGCAGCGACCCGGACAGGGACTACAATGAGCAGTTCTTC.

The chain links TRBV29-1 to TRBJ2-1; possible D gene TRBD2, 6 bases. The CDR3 loop spans 13 amino acids. The ends were cut back, 4 bases at V and 3 bases at J, with 10 bases in the middle. Germline values: CDR1 SQVTM, CDR2 ANQGSEA. The CDR3 coding sequence is TGCAGCGTTGGACGGGAGAACTACAATGAGCAGTTCTTC. Translation: CSVGRENYNEQFF.

V usage is TRBV5-6 and J usage is TRBJ1-4; D perhaps matches TRBD1 (6 bases). Germline V lookup: CDR1 SGHDT, CDR2 YYEEEE. V dropped 2 bases and J dropped 7 bases, with 9 bases sitting between them. CDR3 length: 13 amino acids. This CDR3 is CASSFEGGEKLFF. The CDR3 DNA reads TGTGCCAGCAGCTTCGAAGGGGGTGAAAAACTGTTTTTT. Using reference TRBV5-6 and TRBJ1-4 for the parts outside the CDR3, the full variable domain is DAGVTQSPTHLIKTRGQQVTLRCSPKSGHDTVSWYQQALGQGPQFIFQYYEEEERQRGNFPDRFSGHQFPNYSSELNVNALLLGDSALYLCASSFEGGEKLFFGSGTQLSVL.

This clone has only one observation. CDR3 protein: CAISGREAPYEQYF. The CDR3 DNA sequence: TGTGCCATCAGTGGGCGGGAGGCCCCCTACGAGCAGTACTTC. V is TRBV10-3 and J is TRBJ2-7, with TRBD2 matching 8 bases. V shed 4 bases and J 2 bases; nucleotides not matched to a gene: 4. The germline V gene encodes CDR1 ENHRY and CDR2 SYGVKD. This CDR3 spans 14 amino acids.